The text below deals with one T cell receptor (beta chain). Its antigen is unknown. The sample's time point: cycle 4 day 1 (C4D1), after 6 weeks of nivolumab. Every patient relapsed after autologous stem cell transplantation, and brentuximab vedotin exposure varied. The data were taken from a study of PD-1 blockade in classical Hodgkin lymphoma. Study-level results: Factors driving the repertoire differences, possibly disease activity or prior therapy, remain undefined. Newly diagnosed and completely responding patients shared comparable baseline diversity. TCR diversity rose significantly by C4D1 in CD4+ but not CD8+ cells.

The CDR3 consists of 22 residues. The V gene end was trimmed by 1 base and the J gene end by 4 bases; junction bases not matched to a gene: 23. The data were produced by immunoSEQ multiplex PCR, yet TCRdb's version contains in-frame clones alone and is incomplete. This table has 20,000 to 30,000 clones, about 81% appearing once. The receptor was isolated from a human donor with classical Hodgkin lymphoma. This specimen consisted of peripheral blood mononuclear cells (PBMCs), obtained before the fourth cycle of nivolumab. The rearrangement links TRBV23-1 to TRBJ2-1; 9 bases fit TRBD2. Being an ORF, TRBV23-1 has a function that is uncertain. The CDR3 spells CASSQYIACGRAPIHRYNEQFF. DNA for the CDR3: TGCGCCAGCAGTCAATACATAGCTTGCGGGAGGGCCCCCATCCATCGTTACAATGAGCAGTTCTTC.